The rows below give T cell receptor beta chains drawn from one sample of a study of OX40 agonist ivuxolimab in advanced cancers. The method was immunoSEQ multiplex PCR; TCRdb's version includes in-frame clones alone and lacks a portion of them. The data hold 55,000 to 70,000 clones, with roughly 84% observed a single time. The specimen comprised CD4+ or CD8+ T cells sorted from blood, sampled in a trial of the OX40 agonist ivuxolimab. The receptors shown here come from an adult with an advanced solid tumor such as melanoma, head and neck, liver or kidney cancer. Each CDR3 is given with its conserved first and last residue. D genes are given only for firm matches. Where a row states a size, it is once, few, many or the class of an expanded clone; other rows omit it.

V gene: TRBV7-8
D gene: TRBD1
J gene: TRBJ1-1
clone size: once
CDR3 DNA: TGTGCCAGCAGCCGGACAGGGAGCCGCGAAGCTTTCTTT
CDR3 protein: CASSRTGSREAFF

V gene: TRBV7-3
D gene: TRBD2
J gene: TRBJ2-7
clone size: few
CDR3 DNA: TGTGCCAGCAGCTTGACTAGCGGGGTCAGCGAGCAGTACTTC
CDR3 protein: CASSLTSGVSEQYF

V gene: TRBV18
D gene: NA
J gene: TRBJ1-1
clone size: NA
CDR3 DNA: TGTGCCAGCTCACCAGGGAGGGGTGGGAACACTGAAGCTTTCTTT
CDR3 protein: CASSPGRGGNTEAFF

V gene: TRBV28
D gene: TRBD1
J gene: TRBJ1-1
clone size: NA
CDR3 DNA: TGTGCCAGCAGTTCAACAGGGGAAGGTACTGAAGCTTTCTTT
CDR3 protein: CASSSTGEGTEAFF

V gene: TRBV7-8
D gene: NA
J gene: TRBJ2-2
clone size: NA
CDR3 DNA: TGTGCCAGCAGATTAAACACCGGGGAGCTGTTTTTT
CDR3 protein: CASRLNTGELFF

V gene: TRBV18
D gene: NA
J gene: TRBJ1-3
clone size: NA
CDR3 DNA: TGTGCCAGCTCAGCTGGGACTGCTGGCTCTGGGAACACCATATATTTT
CDR3 protein: CASSAGTAGSGNTIYF

V gene: TRBV19
D gene: NA
J gene: TRBJ1-5
clone size: NA
CDR3 DNA: TGTGCCAGTAGTATGGGGTTCAGAAATCAGCCCCAGCATTTT
CDR3 protein: CASSMGFRNQPQHF

V gene: TRBV15
D gene: TRBD1
J gene: TRBJ2-7
clone size: NA
CDR3 DNA: TGTGCCACCAGCAGCCCCAATTCGAAAGGGGGCGGCTCCTACGAGCAGTACTTC
CDR3 protein: CATSSPNSKGGGSYEQYF

V gene: TRBV28
D gene: NA
J gene: TRBJ2-2
clone size: NA
CDR3 DNA: TGTGCCAGCAGTCCCGGGAACACCGGGGAGCTGTTTTTT
CDR3 protein: CASSPGNTGELFF

V gene: TRBV6-1
D gene: NA
J gene: TRBJ1-4
clone size: NA
CDR3 DNA: TGTGCCAGCAGTGGGACACTCCCTAATGAAAAACTGTTTTTT
CDR3 protein: CASSGTLPNEKLFF

V gene: TRBV6-1
D gene: NA
J gene: TRBJ1-5
clone size: NA
CDR3 DNA: TGTGCCAGCACCGGAAATATTAATCAGCCCCAGCATTTT
CDR3 protein: CASTGNINQPQHF

V gene: TRBV11-1
D gene: TRBD1
J gene: TRBJ1-2
clone size: NA
CDR3 DNA: TGTGCCAGCAGCTCGGACAGGGGATATGGCTACACCTTC
CDR3 protein: CASSSDRGYGYTF

V gene: TRBV27
D gene: TRBD1
J gene: TRBJ1-2
clone size: NA
CDR3 DNA: TGTGCCAGCAGTTTTATCCGGGACAGGGTCCGCTATGGCTACACCTTC
CDR3 protein: CASSFIRDRVRYGYTF

V gene: TRBV29-1
D gene: NA
J gene: TRBJ2-6
clone size: NA
CDR3 DNA: TGCAGCGTAGGGACGGGCAGCGGGGCCAACGTCCTGACTTTC
CDR3 protein: CSVGTGSGANVLTF

V gene: TRBV9
D gene: NA
J gene: TRBJ1-1
clone size: few
CDR3 DNA: TGTGCCAGCAGCGTAGATGTCCAGGCTGAAGCTTTCTTT
CDR3 protein: CASSVDVQAEAFF

V gene: TRBV9
D gene: NA
J gene: TRBJ1-2
clone size: NA
CDR3 DNA: TGTGCCAGCAGCGTAGTAGCTAACTATGGCTACACCTTC
CDR3 protein: CASSVVANYGYTF

V gene: TRBV2
D gene: TRBD1
J gene: TRBJ1-1
clone size: NA
CDR3 DNA: TGTGCCAGCAGGAGACAGGGGACCTACACTGAAGCTTTCTTT
CDR3 protein: CASRRQGTYTEAFF

V gene: TRBV5-1
D gene: NA
J gene: TRBJ2-3
clone size: NA
CDR3 DNA: TGCGCCAGCAGCCCCAAGACAGGCGAGTCAGATACGCAGTATTTT
CDR3 protein: CASSPKTGESDTQYF

V gene: TRBV5-1
D gene: TRBD1
J gene: TRBJ2-2
clone size: NA
CDR3 DNA: TGCGCCAGCAGCTGGGGACAGTTTAACACCGGGGAGCTGTTTTTT
CDR3 protein: CASSWGQFNTGELFF

V gene: TRBV4-1
D gene: TRBD2
J gene: TRBJ2-5
clone size: NA
CDR3 DNA: TGCGCCAGCAGCCAAGGGGGACTAGCGGCGGAGACCCAGTACTTC
CDR3 protein: CASSQGGLAAETQYF

V gene: TRBV6-5
D gene: NA
J gene: TRBJ1-4
clone size: NA
CDR3 DNA: TGTGCCAGCAGCCTGGGACAAGGGCTCGAAAAACTGTTTTTT
CDR3 protein: CASSLGQGLEKLFF

V gene: TRBV7-2
D gene: TRBD1
J gene: TRBJ1-1
clone size: NA
CDR3 DNA: TGTGCCAGCAGCCAAGACAGGGGATCTGAAGCTTTCTTT
CDR3 protein: CASSQDRGSEAFF

V gene: TRBV19
D gene: NA
J gene: TRBJ2-1
clone size: NA
CDR3 DNA: TGTGCCAGTAGTATAGATCAACCAGGGTTGGATGAGCAGTTCTTC
CDR3 protein: CASSIDQPGLDEQFF

V gene: TRBV12-5
D gene: TRBD2
J gene: TRBJ2-1
clone size: NA
CDR3 DNA: TGTGCTAGTGGCCCCATAGCGGGGGGGCCGGTTGAGCAGTTCTTC
CDR3 protein: CASGPIAGGPVEQFF

V gene: TRBV28
D gene: NA
J gene: TRBJ2-3
clone size: NA
CDR3 DNA: TGTGCCAGCAGTTTACAGGGTGGAACAGATACGCAGTATTTT
CDR3 protein: CASSLQGGTDTQYF

V gene: TRBV28
D gene: NA
J gene: TRBJ2-4
clone size: NA
CDR3 DNA: TGTGCCAGCAGTTTCGACGTCCCGGGGGTGGACATTCAGTACTTC
CDR3 protein: CASSFDVPGVDIQYF

V gene: TRBV5-4
D gene: TRBD2
J gene: TRBJ2-1
clone size: NA
CDR3 DNA: TGTGCCAGCAGCAACCGTCTAGCGGGATACAATGAGCAGTTCTTC
CDR3 protein: CASSNRLAGYNEQFF

V gene: TRBV18
D gene: NA
J gene: TRBJ1-5
clone size: few
CDR3 DNA: TGTGCCAGCTCACCACCGGAGGGCGAGCCCCAGCATTTT
CDR3 protein: CASSPPEGEPQHF

V gene: TRBV6-1
D gene: NA
J gene: TRBJ2-7
clone size: NA
CDR3 DNA: TGTGCCACCCGACAGGTCACCTACGAGCAGTACTTC
CDR3 protein: CATRQVTYEQYF

V gene: TRBV6-6
D gene: NA
J gene: TRBJ1-1
clone size: once
CDR3 DNA: TGTGCCAGCAGCCCCCGCCTCGGAACGAACACTGAAGCTTTCTTT
CDR3 protein: CASSPRLGTNTEAFF

V gene: TRBV6-5
D gene: TRBD1
J gene: TRBJ1-6
clone size: NA
CDR3 DNA: TGTGCCAGCACTCGGACAGGCAGGTCACCCCTCCACTTT
CDR3 protein: CASTRTGRSPLHF

V gene: TRBV19
D gene: TRBD1
J gene: TRBJ1-2
clone size: NA
CDR3 DNA: TGTGCCAGTCTGGCACGGGGGACAGGGGGCAACTATGGCTACACCTTC
CDR3 protein: CASLARGTGGNYGYTF

V gene: TRBV2
D gene: TRBD1
J gene: TRBJ2-5
clone size: NA
CDR3 DNA: TGTGCCAGCAGTGTCAGGCAGGGGGCAAGGGAGACCCAGTACTTC
CDR3 protein: CASSVRQGARETQYF

V gene: TRBV27
D gene: NA
J gene: TRBJ1-1
clone size: NA
CDR3 DNA: TGTGCCAGCAGTTTAAAGGGCTGGGCTGAAGCTTTCTTT
CDR3 protein: CASSLKGWAEAFF

V gene: TRBV13
D gene: NA
J gene: TRBJ1-2
clone size: NA
CDR3 DNA: TGTGCCAGCAGCCCGCGCACCTCTAACTATGGCTACACCTTC
CDR3 protein: CASSPRTSNYGYTF

V gene: TRBV7-9
D gene: TRBD1
J gene: TRBJ1-2
clone size: NA
CDR3 DNA: TGTGCCAGCACTACCGGGACAGGGGATTTTGACTATGGCTACACCTTC
CDR3 protein: CASTTGTGDFDYGYTF

V gene: TRBV7-2
D gene: NA
J gene: TRBJ2-5
clone size: NA
CDR3 DNA: TGTGCCAGCAGCCAAGGAAGGGAGACCCAGTACTTC
CDR3 protein: CASSQGRETQYF

V gene: TRBV5-4
D gene: TRBD2
J gene: TRBJ2-5
clone size: NA
CDR3 DNA: TGTGCCAGCAGCTTAGGACCGAGCGGGGGGGCAGGAGAGACCCAGTACTTC
CDR3 protein: CASSLGPSGGAGETQYF

V gene: TRBV2
D gene: NA
J gene: TRBJ1-6
clone size: NA
CDR3 DNA: TGTGCCAGCAGCCCAAGTACAGGGAATAATTCACCCCTCCACTTT
CDR3 protein: CASSPSTGNNSPLHF

V gene: TRBV5-4
D gene: NA
J gene: TRBJ1-4
clone size: NA
CDR3 DNA: TGTGCCAGCAGCTCCCCCGGGGATGCAACTAATGAAAAACTGTTTTTT
CDR3 protein: CASSSPGDATNEKLFF

V gene: TRBV6-6
D gene: TRBD1
J gene: TRBJ1-5
clone size: NA
CDR3 DNA: TGTGCCAGCAGTTACCCCACCGACAGGGGCAATCAGCCCCAGCATTTT
CDR3 protein: CASSYPTDRGNQPQHF

V gene: TRBV2
D gene: TRBD1
J gene: TRBJ1-3
clone size: NA
CDR3 DNA: TGTGCCAGCAGTGAAGCAACAGGGGGACTCAACACCATATATTTT
CDR3 protein: CASSEATGGLNTIYF

V gene: TRBV6-4
D gene: NA
J gene: TRBJ1-6
clone size: few
CDR3 DNA: TGTGCCAGCAGTGCCCAGGTTAATTCACCCCTCCACTTT
CDR3 protein: CASSAQVNSPLHF

V gene: TRBV7-6
D gene: NA
J gene: TRBJ2-7
clone size: NA
CDR3 DNA: TGTGCCAGCAGCTTAGGGGTGTCGCCTTTCACGGGGGAGCAGTACTTC
CDR3 protein: CASSLGVSPFTGEQYF

V gene: TRBV28
D gene: NA
J gene: TRBJ1-1
clone size: once
CDR3 DNA: TGTGCCAGCAACCGTGGCGGGGACGGAGTCACTGAAGCTTTCTTT
CDR3 protein: CASNRGGDGVTEAFF

V gene: TRBV28
D gene: NA
J gene: TRBJ1-5
clone size: NA
CDR3 DNA: TGTGCCAGCAGTTACCCCCGAGGGTCGGATCAGCCCCAGCATTTT
CDR3 protein: CASSYPRGSDQPQHF

V gene: TRBV10-3
D gene: NA
J gene: TRBJ1-6
clone size: NA
CDR3 DNA: TGTGCCATCAGTGACCAGCCACATAATTCACCCCTCCACTTT
CDR3 protein: CAISDQPHNSPLHF

V gene: TRBV15
D gene: TRBD1
J gene: TRBJ1-4
clone size: NA
CDR3 DNA: TGTGCCACCAGGAAAGGACAGGCGGAAAAACTGTTTTTT
CDR3 protein: CATRKGQAEKLFF

V gene: TRBV25-1
D gene: NA
J gene: TRBJ2-7
clone size: NA
CDR3 DNA: TGTGCCAGCAGTGAATCTCGGGTCTACGAGCAGTACTTC
CDR3 protein: CASSESRVYEQYF